This TCR beta chain comes out of a study of cytomegalovirus exposure and HLA in healthy donors. The CDR3 runs 14 residues. V lost 10 bases and J lost 2; bases outside the gene matches: 11. Per germline, CDR1 MDHEN and CDR2 SYDVKM. Each of the donors was a healthy bone marrow donor. In the PCR, 60 Vbeta and 13 Jbeta primers were used. Repertoires were generated with immunoSEQ multiplex PCR, while TCRdb's copy carries only in-frame clones and drops some. The sample contains around 67,000 clones, 80% to 90% of which appear only once. Regarding this clone: Its specificity is unknown.

General study results and limits: Rarity characterized most TCR sequences, yet some public TCRs appeared in many donors.

The sequenced sample was PBMCs. The rearrangement links TRBV28 to TRBJ2-7, with TRBD2 identical over 7 bases. The TCR was taken from a woman between 25 and 40 years old in good health and CMV-seropositive. The CDR3 nucleotides are TGTGCCACCGCCCTGGGGGGGGAACCCTACGAGCAGTACTTC. It codes for CATALGGEPYEQYF. The whole variable domain, filled in from reference TRBV28 and TRBJ2-7, reads DVKVTQSSRYLVKRTGEKVFLECVQDMDHENMFWYRQDPGLGLRLIYFSYDVKMKEKGDIPEGYSVSREKKERFSLILESASTNQTSMYLCATALGGEPYEQYFGPGTRLTVT.